The entry that follows covers one T cell receptor beta chain sequence. Its target is unknown. CDR3 size: 18 residues. The V end lost 4 bases, the J end lost 0 bases, and 20 bases lay between the germline ends. The V gene's germline CDR1 is MGHRA and CDR2 YSYEKL. This sample was taken from a study of early T cells in non-severe SARS-CoV-2 infection. About the study: Chains were not paired, and sequencing was done on bulk RNA from unsorted whole blood.

Study conclusions and caveats: Database matching using VDJdb favored anti-spike CD8 responses, with private and CD4 specificities left missing.

Individually, cDNA molecules had unique molecular identifiers attached to them. TCRdb passed the 5' RACE reads through MiXCR, listing each CDR3 protein once. The sample lists 75,000 to 100,000 distinct CDR3 sequences, about an eighth occurring once. Sequenced sample: whole blood. This sequence joins TRBV4-1 and TRBJ2-3; D may match TRBD1 or TRBD2 (5 bases each). The source is an adult who was a healthcare worker with PCR-confirmed SARS-CoV-2 infection or an uninfected control (not recorded which). CDR3: CASSLGVAHKPSTDTQYF. DNA for the CDR3: TGCGCCAGCAGCCTGGGGGTAGCACACAAACCTAGCACAGATACGCAGTATTTT.